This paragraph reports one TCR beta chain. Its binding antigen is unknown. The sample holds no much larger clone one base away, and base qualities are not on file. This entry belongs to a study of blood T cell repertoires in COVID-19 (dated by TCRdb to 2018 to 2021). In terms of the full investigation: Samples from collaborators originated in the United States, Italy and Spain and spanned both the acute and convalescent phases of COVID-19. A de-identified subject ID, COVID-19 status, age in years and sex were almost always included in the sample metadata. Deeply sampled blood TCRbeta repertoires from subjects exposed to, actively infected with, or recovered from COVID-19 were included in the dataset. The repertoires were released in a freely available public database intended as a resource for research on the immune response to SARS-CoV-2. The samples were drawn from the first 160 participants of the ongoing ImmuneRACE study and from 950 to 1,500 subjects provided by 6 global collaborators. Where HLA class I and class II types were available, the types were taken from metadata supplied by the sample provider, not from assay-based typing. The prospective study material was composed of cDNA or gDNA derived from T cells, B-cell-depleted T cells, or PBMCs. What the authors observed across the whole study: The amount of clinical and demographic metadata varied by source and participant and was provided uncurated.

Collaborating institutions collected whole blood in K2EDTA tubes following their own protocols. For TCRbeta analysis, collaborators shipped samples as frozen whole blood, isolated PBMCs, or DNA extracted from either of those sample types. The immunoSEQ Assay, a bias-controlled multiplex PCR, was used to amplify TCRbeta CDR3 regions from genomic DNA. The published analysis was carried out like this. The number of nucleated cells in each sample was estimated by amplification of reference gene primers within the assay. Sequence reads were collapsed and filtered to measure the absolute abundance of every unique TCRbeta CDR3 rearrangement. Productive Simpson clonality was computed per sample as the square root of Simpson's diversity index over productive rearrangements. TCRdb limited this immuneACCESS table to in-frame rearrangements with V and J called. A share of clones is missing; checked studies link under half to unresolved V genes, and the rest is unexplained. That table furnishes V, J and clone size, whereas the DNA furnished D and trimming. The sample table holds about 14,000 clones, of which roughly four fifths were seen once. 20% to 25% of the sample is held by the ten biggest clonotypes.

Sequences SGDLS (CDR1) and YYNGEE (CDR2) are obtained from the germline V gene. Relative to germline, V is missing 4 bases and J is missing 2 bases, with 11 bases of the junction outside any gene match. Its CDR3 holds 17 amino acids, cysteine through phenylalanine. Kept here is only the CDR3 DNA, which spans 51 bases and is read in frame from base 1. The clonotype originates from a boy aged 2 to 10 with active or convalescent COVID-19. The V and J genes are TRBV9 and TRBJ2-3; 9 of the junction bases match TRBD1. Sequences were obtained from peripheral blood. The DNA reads TGTGCCAGCAGCCCCCGGGACAGGGCCTATGTCACAGATACGCAGTATTTT. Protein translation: CASSPRDRAYVTDTQYF.